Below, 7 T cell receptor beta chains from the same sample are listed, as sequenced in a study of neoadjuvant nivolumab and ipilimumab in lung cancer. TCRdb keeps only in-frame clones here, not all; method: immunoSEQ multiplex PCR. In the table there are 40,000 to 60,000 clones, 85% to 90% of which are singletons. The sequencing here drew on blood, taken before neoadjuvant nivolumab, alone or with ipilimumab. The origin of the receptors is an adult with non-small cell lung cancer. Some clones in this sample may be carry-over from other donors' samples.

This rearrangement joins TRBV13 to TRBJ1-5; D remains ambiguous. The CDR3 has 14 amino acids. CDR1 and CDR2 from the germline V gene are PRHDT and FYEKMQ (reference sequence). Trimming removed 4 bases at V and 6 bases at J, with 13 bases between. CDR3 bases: TGTGCCAGCAGCTCTAGAATGTCCAGTCAGCCCCAGCATTTT. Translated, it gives CASSSRMSSQPQHF.

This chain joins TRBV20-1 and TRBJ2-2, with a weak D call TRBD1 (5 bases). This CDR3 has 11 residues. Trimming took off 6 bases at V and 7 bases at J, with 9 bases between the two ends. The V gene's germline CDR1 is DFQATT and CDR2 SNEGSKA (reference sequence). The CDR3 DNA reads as TGCAGTGCCCAGGGCCACGGGGAGCTGTTTTTT. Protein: CSAQGHGELFF.

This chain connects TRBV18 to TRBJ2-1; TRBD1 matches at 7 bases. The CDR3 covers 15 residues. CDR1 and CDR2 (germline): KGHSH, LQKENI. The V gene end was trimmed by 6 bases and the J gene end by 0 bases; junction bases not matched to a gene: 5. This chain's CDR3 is CASSFGQVSYNEQFF. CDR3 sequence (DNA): TGTGCCAGCTCTTTCGGACAGGTCTCCTACAATGAGCAGTTCTTC.

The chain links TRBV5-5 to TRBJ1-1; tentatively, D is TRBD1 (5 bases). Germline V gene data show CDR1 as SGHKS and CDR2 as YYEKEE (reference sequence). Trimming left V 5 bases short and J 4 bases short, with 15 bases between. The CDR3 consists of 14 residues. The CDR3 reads CASSRTGGSTEAFF. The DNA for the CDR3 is TGTGCCAGCAGTAGGACCGGGGGGTCCACTGAAGCTTTCTTT.

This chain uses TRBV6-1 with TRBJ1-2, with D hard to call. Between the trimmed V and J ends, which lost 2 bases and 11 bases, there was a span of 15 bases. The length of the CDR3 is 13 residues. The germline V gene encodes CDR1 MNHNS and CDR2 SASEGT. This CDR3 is CASSELSGTAYTF. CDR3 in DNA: TGTGCCAGCAGTGAACTCTCAGGAACTGCGTACACCTTC.

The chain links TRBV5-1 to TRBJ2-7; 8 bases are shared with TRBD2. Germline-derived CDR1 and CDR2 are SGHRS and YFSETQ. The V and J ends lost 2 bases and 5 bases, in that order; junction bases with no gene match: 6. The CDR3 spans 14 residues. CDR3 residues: CASSLTSGGHEQYF. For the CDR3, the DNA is TGCGCCAGCAGCTTAACTAGCGGAGGGCACGAGCAGTACTTC.

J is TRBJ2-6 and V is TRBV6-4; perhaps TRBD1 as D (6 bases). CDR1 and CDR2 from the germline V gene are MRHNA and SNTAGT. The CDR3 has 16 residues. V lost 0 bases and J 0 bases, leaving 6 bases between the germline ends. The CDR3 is CASSDSGGSGANVLTF. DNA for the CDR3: TGTGCCAGCAGTGACTCAGGGGGCTCTGGGGCCAACGTCCTGACTTTC.